This T cell receptor beta chain was obtained from a study of T cell responses to AZD1222 COVID-19 vaccine. Here immunoSEQ multiplex PCR was the method, and the copy in TCRdb shows in-frame clones only, minus some. This sample has some 130,000 clones, with approximately 91% found just once. About this clone: Its antigen is unknown.

General study findings and limits: Regions left unmutated in variants are reportedly the target of nearly half of spike-specific TCRs. Repertoire sampling happened only post peak T cell response. White British donors predominated, females outnumbered males, and clonal diversity was possibly underestimated. Spike-specific TCRs gained breadth and depth after people received two AZD1222 doses.

The germline CDR1 and CDR2 sequences are DFQATT and SNEGSKA (reference sequence). The CDR3 extends over 14 amino acids. The germline V and J ends were trimmed by 3 bases and 4 bases, with 15 bases remaining between them. The V gene is TRBV20-1, the J gene TRBJ1-2, with a possible D match to TRBD1 (5 bases). The source is an adult who received the AZD1222 COVID-19 vaccine. Sequences were derived from peripheral blood, sampled 28 days after the second AZD1222 dose. The CDR3 spells CSASLGGFGYGYTF. CDR3 bases: TGCAGTGCTAGTTTGGGGGGATTCGGCTATGGCTACACCTTC.